Listed below are T cell receptor beta chains from one sample, sequenced in a study of early T cells in non-severe SARS-CoV-2 infection. TCRdb ran MiXCR on the 5' RACE reads and lists one entry per CDR3 protein. The repertoire includes tens of thousands of distinct CDR3 sequences, around 9.6% of them detected once, and 5% to 6.5% sits in the top ten. Here the sequenced sample was whole blood, taken at baseline. The receptor set was obtained from an adult who was a healthcare worker with PCR-confirmed SARS-CoV-2 infection or an uninfected control (not recorded which). Each CDR3 is given with its conserved first and last residue. Each record gives: clone size, D gene, J gene, V gene, CDR3 protein, CDR3 DNA. A D gene is named only where the DNA matches it firmly. Some rows mark clone size as missing; the rest say once, few, many or name a class of expanded clone.

clone size: few
D gene: .
J gene: TRBJ1-5
V gene: TRBV7-2
CDR3 protein: CASSLTRGLGQPQHF
CDR3 DNA: TGTGCCAGCAGCTTGACACGGGGGCTCGGTCAGCCCCAGCATTTT

clone size: few
D gene: .
J gene: TRBJ1-2
V gene: TRBV5-6
CDR3 protein: CASSLVQGNYGYTF
CDR3 DNA: TGTGCCAGCAGCTTGGTGCAGGGTAACTATGGCTACACCTTC

clone size: many
D gene: TRBD2
J gene: TRBJ2-1
V gene: TRBV5-4
CDR3 protein: CASSVGLAGPTYNEQFF
CDR3 DNA: TGTGCCAGCAGCGTAGGACTAGCGGGGCCCACCTACAATGAGCAGTTCTTC

clone size: few
D gene: TRBD1
J gene: TRBJ1-2
V gene: TRBV3-1
CDR3 protein: CASSHPGQFYGYTF
CDR3 DNA: TGTGCCAGCAGCCACCCGGGACAGTTCTATGGCTACACCTTC

clone size: many
D gene: .
J gene: TRBJ2-2
V gene: TRBV6-2/TRBV6-3
CDR3 protein: CASKIRRSTGTGELFF
CDR3 DNA: TGTGCCAGCAAAATAAGGAGGTCGACGGGCACCGGGGAGCTGTTTTTT

clone size: .
D gene: .
J gene: TRBJ1-5
V gene: TRBV3-1
CDR3 protein: CASSPFGQGGQPQHF
CDR3 DNA: TGTGCCAGCAGCCCATTCGGGCAGGGTGGACAGCCCCAGCATTTT

clone size: few
D gene: .
J gene: TRBJ1-5
V gene: TRBV2
CDR3 protein: CASSEWGSNQPQHF
CDR3 DNA: TGTGCCAGCAGTGAATGGGGGAGTAATCAGCCCCAGCATTTT

clone size: .
D gene: TRBD1
J gene: TRBJ1-1
V gene: TRBV4-1
CDR3 protein: CASSHTGERFTEAFF
CDR3 DNA: TGCGCCAGCAGCCATACAGGGGAACGTTTCACTGAAGCTTTCTTT

clone size: .
D gene: .
J gene: TRBJ2-5
V gene: TRBV5-8
CDR3 protein: CASSLTGLETQYF
CDR3 DNA: TGTGCCAGCAGCTTGACGGGTCTTGAGACCCAGTACTTC

clone size: few
D gene: .
J gene: TRBJ2-7
V gene: TRBV2
CDR3 protein: CASRGGLYEQYF
CDR3 DNA: TGTGCCAGCAGGGGGGGCCTCTACGAGCAGTACTTC

clone size: few
D gene: .
J gene: TRBJ2-2
V gene: TRBV5-1
CDR3 protein: CASSPNPTGELFF
CDR3 DNA: TGCGCCAGCAGCCCGAACCCCACGGGGGAGCTGTTTTTT

clone size: few
D gene: .
J gene: TRBJ1-4
V gene: TRBV18
CDR3 protein: CATRQVIHEKLFF
CDR3 DNA: TGTGCCACTCGACAGGTGATACATGAAAAACTGTTTTTT

clone size: .
D gene: .
J gene: TRBJ1-3
V gene: TRBV12-3/TRBV12-4
CDR3 protein: CASSPNIGNTIYF
CDR3 DNA: TGTGCCAGCAGCCCCAACATCGGAAACACCATATATTTT

clone size: .
D gene: TRBD1
J gene: TRBJ2-1
V gene: TRBV29-1
CDR3 protein: CSVDNQGDEQFF
CDR3 DNA: TGCAGCGTAGACAATCAGGGGGATGAGCAGTTCTTC

clone size: .
D gene: .
J gene: TRBJ2-3
V gene: TRBV5-1
CDR3 protein: CASSLGGGGADTQYF
CDR3 DNA: TGCGCCAGCAGCTTGGGCGGAGGCGGCGCAGATACGCAGTATTTT

clone size: .
D gene: TRBD1
J gene: TRBJ2-5
V gene: TRBV29-1
CDR3 protein: CSVRIDRGWKTQYF
CDR3 DNA: TGCAGCGTTAGGATCGACAGGGGATGGAAGACCCAGTACTTC

clone size: few
D gene: .
J gene: TRBJ2-1
V gene: TRBV6-6
CDR3 protein: CASRLTGSSYNEQFF
CDR3 DNA: TGTGCCAGCAGGCTTACAGGGAGCTCCTACAATGAGCAGTTCTTC

clone size: many
D gene: .
J gene: TRBJ1-4
V gene: TRBV7-2
CDR3 protein: CASTLRVGEKLFF
CDR3 DNA: TGTGCCAGCACCCTAAGGGTAGGCGAAAAACTGTTTTTT

clone size: few
D gene: .
J gene: TRBJ1-2
V gene: TRBV2
CDR3 protein: CASSTDSDYGYTF
CDR3 DNA: TGTGCCAGCAGTACTGATAGTGACTATGGCTACACCTTC

clone size: .
D gene: .
J gene: TRBJ1-1
V gene: TRBV6-1
CDR3 protein: CASSEARWNEAFF
CDR3 DNA: TGTGCCAGCAGTGAAGCGCGTTGGAACGAAGCTTTCTTT

clone size: few
D gene: .
J gene: TRBJ1-1
V gene: TRBV13
CDR3 protein: CASSVYGREAFF
CDR3 DNA: TGTGCCAGCAGCGTATATGGGAGGGAAGCTTTCTTT

clone size: .
D gene: TRBD2
J gene: TRBJ2-2
V gene: TRBV5-1
CDR3 protein: CASSRAGGDTGELFF
CDR3 DNA: TGCGCCAGCAGCCGAGCGGGAGGGGACACCGGGGAGCTGTTTTTT

clone size: .
D gene: TRBD1
J gene: TRBJ1-2
V gene: TRBV5-1
CDR3 protein: CASSLSTGARGYTF
CDR3 DNA: TGCGCCAGCAGCTTGAGTACAGGGGCGCGTGGCTACACCTTC

clone size: few
D gene: .
J gene: TRBJ1-1
V gene: TRBV28
CDR3 protein: CASSRQRPPWNTEAFF
CDR3 DNA: TGTGCCAGCAGTCGACAGAGGCCACCGTGGAACACTGAAGCTTTCTTT

clone size: many
D gene: .
J gene: TRBJ2-2
V gene: TRBV2
CDR3 protein: CATPRGADTGELFF
CDR3 DNA: TGTGCCACCCCGAGGGGGGCGGACACCGGGGAGCTGTTTTTT

clone size: .
D gene: TRBD1
J gene: TRBJ1-2
V gene: TRBV7-8
CDR3 protein: CASSGTGGLRGYTF
CDR3 DNA: TGTGCCAGCAGCGGGACAGGGGGCCTTAGGGGCTACACCTTC

clone size: many
D gene: TRBD2
J gene: TRBJ2-1
V gene: TRBV7-2
CDR3 protein: CASSLAGTSTHEQFF
CDR3 DNA: TGTGCCAGCAGCTTAGCCGGGACTAGCACGCATGAGCAGTTCTTC

clone size: .
D gene: TRBD2
J gene: TRBJ2-1
V gene: TRBV3-1
CDR3 protein: CASSHGGRDEQFF
CDR3 DNA: TGTGCCAGCAGCCATGGCGGGAGGGATGAGCAGTTCTTC

clone size: many
D gene: .
J gene: TRBJ2-7
V gene: TRBV7-9
CDR3 protein: CASSRQAYEQYF
CDR3 DNA: TGTGCCAGCAGCAGACAGGCCTACGAGCAGTACTTC

clone size: .
D gene: .
J gene: TRBJ2-3
V gene: TRBV2
CDR3 protein: CASRGLPPDTQYF
CDR3 DNA: TGTGCCAGCAGGGGCTTACCCCCAGATACGCAGTATTTT

clone size: many
D gene: TRBD1
J gene: TRBJ1-3
V gene: TRBV7-8
CDR3 protein: CASSKGDSVSGNTIYF
CDR3 DNA: TGTGCCAGCAGCAAAGGGGACAGCGTCTCTGGAAACACCATATATTTT

clone size: many
D gene: .
J gene: TRBJ1-5
V gene: TRBV29-1
CDR3 protein: CSGQMGGNQPQHF
CDR3 DNA: TGCAGCGGTCAGATGGGTGGGAATCAGCCCCAGCATTTT

clone size: .
D gene: .
J gene: TRBJ2-1
V gene: TRBV9
CDR3 protein: CASSVWDTGVYNEQFF
CDR3 DNA: TGTGCCAGCAGCGTATGGGACACGGGGGTCTACAATGAGCAGTTCTTC

clone size: many
D gene: .
J gene: TRBJ2-1
V gene: TRBV5-5
CDR3 protein: CASSLVQPGANEQFF
CDR3 DNA: TGTGCCAGCAGCTTGGTACAGCCCGGCGCCAATGAGCAGTTCTTC

clone size: many
D gene: TRBD1
J gene: TRBJ1-1
V gene: TRBV20-1
CDR3 protein: CSARQQGGNTEAFF
CDR3 DNA: TGCAGTGCTAGACAACAGGGGGGAAACACTGAAGCTTTCTTT